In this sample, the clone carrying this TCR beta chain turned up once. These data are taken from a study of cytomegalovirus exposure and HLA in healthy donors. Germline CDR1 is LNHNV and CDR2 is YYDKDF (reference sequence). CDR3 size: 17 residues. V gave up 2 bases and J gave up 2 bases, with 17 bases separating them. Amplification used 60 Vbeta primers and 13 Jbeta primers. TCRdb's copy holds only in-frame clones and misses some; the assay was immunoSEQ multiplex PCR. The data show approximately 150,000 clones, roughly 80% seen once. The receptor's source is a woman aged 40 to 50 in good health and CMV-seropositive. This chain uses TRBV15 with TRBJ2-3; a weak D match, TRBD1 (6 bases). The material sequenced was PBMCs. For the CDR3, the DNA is TGTGCCACCAGCAGAAATTCGTTGGGGGCTGACACAGATACGCAGTATTTT. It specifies CATSRNSLGADTDTQYF.